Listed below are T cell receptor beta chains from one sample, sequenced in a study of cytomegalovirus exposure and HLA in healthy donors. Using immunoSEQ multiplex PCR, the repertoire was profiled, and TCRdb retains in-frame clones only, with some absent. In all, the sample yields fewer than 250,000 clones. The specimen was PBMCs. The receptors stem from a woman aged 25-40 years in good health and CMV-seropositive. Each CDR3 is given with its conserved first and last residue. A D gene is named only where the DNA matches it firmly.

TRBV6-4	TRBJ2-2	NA	TGTGCCAGCAGTGAGATCTTACGGACCGGGGAGCTGTTTTTT	CASSEILRTGELFF
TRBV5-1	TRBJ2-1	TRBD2	TGCGCCAGCAGCTTGGAGGCGGGAGGGCCTTATGAGCAGTTCTTC	CASSLEAGGPYEQFF
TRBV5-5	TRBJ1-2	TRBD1	TGTGCCAGCACCATTGGTATGACAGGGCCAATCTATGGCTACACCTTC	CASTIGMTGPIYGYTF
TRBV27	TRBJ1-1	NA	TGTGCCAGCAGGCAACCGAACGGGGAAGCTTTCTTT	CASRQPNGEAFF
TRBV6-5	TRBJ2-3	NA	TGTGCCAGCGGGACTCGCACAGATACGCAGTATTTT	CASGTRTDTQYF
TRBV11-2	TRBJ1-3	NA	TGTGCCAGCAGCTTACTGGGAGGCTTCGGAAACACCATATATTTT	CASSLLGGFGNTIYF
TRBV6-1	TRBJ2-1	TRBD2	TGTGCCAGCAGTGAAACCCCCGCGGGAGGTGGGGATGAGCAGTTCTTC	CASSETPAGGGDEQFF
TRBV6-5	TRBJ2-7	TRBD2	TGTGCCAGCAGTTACCCCTTAGCGGGAGGGAAATACGAGCAGTACTTC	CASSYPLAGGKYEQYF
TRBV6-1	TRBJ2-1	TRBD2	TGTGCCAGCAGTGAACTAGCGGGGGGGTACAATGAGCAGTTCTTC	CASSELAGGYNEQFF
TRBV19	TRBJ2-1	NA	TGTGCCAGTAGTACCGGGGATCGGTTCGTCGATGAGCAGTTCTTC	CASSTGDRFVDEQFF
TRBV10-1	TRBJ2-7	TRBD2	TGCGCCAGCAGTGAAGTTAGGGCGGGAGGCCTAGGCGAGCAGTACTTC	CASSEVRAGGLGEQYF
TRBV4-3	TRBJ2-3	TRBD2	TGCGCCAGCAGCCGGGGACTAGCGGGCAGTTTTACAGATACGCAGTATTTT	CASSRGLAGSFTDTQYF
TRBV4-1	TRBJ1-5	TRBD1	TGCGCCAGCAGCAGCTGGGACAGACGCAATCAGCCCCAGCATTTT	CASSSWDRRNQPQHF
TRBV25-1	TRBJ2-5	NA	TGTGCCAGCAGTCGTTTTTTGGACACACAAGAGACCCAGTACTTC	CASSRFLDTQETQYF
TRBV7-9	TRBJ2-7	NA	TGTGCCAGCAGCTTTTTCCCGAGGGACTACGAGCAGTACTTC	CASSFFPRDYEQYF
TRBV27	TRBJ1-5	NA	TGTGCCACCGCCCAGCAGGGTCAGCCCCAGCATTTT	CATAQQGQPQHF
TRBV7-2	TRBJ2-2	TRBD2	TGTGCCAGCAGCGATAGCGGGGACCGGAACACCGGGGAGCTGTTTTTT	CASSDSGDRNTGELFF
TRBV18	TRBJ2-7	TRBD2	TGTGCCAGCTCCCCGGGGCGGGGGGCCTACGAGCAGTACTTC	CASSPGRGAYEQYF
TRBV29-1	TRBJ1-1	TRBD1	TGCAGCGTCGGGACAGGGAACACTGAAGCTTTCTTT	CSVGTGNTEAFF
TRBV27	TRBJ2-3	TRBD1	TGTGCCAGCAGCGATAGGACAGGGGCAGATACGCAGTATTTT	CASSDRTGADTQYF
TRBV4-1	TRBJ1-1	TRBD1	TGCGCCAGCAGCCCACCCAGGACAGGGCGGGGAGTGAACACTGAAGCTTTCTTT	CASSPPRTGRGVNTEAFF
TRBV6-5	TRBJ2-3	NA	TGTGCCACGTGGGACACTCATACGCAGTATTTT	CATWDTHTQYF
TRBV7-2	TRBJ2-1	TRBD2	TGTGCCAGCAGCTTAGAAGGCGGGAGGGCAAACAATGAGCAGTTCTTC	CASSLEGGRANNEQFF
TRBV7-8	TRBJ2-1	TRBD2	TGTGCCAGCAGCTTAGAAGGGACTAGCGGGAGCAATGAGCAGTTCTTC	CASSLEGTSGSNEQFF
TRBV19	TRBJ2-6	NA	TGTGCCAGTAGTACACATTCTGGGGCCAACGTCCTGACTTTC	CASSTHSGANVLTF
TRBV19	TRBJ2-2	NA	TGTGCCAGTAGTATAACGCGGGTTAAAAACACCGGGGAGCTGTTTTTT	CASSITRVKNTGELFF
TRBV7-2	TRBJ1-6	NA	TGTGCCAGCAGCTTAATGGGGGCAACAGATTCACCCCTCCACTTT	CASSLMGATDSPLHF